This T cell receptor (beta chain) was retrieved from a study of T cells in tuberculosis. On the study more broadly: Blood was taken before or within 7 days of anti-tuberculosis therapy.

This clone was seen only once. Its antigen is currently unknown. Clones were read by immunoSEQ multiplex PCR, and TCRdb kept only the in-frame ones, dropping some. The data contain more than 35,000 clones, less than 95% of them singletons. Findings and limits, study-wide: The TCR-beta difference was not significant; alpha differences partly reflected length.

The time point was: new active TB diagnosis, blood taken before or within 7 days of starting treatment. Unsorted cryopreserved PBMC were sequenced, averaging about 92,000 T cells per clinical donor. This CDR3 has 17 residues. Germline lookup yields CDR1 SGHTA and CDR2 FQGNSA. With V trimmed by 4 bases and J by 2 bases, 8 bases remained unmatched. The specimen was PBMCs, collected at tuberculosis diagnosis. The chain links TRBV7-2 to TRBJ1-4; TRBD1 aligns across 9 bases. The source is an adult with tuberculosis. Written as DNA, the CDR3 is TGTGCCAGCAGCTCGTACGGGACAGGGCGGACTAATGAAAAACTGTTTTTT. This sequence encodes CASSSYGTGRTNEKLFF.